This T cell receptor beta chain was recorded in a study of beta chain features in type 1 diabetes. In this sample, this clone turned up a few times. Trimming cost V 5 bases and J 8 bases; bases outside gene matches: 12. CDR1 and CDR2 (germline): SGHDT, YYEEEE. The CDR3 has 15 amino acids. Reverse transcription of all isolated RNA meant that expressed TCRB transcripts were sequenced. Measured with immunoSEQ multiplex PCR; TCRdb has only the in-frame clones, and not every one. The sample contains about 900,000 clones, about a sixth of which appear only once. Isolation of CD4+ naive, central memory, regulatory and stem cell-like memory cells was achieved by sorting via CD45RO/CCR7/CD25/CD127/CD95/CD27. Purity exceeded 95% in all sorted populations.

The source is a woman in her late teens or twenties in good health. The chain employs TRBV5-6 and TRBJ2-1, with TRBD1 matching 8 bases. The sequenced material came from naive CD4+ T cells from blood. CDR3 sequence: CASSSIGQGDYEQFF. The CDR3 nucleotides are TGTGCCAGCAGTTCCATAGGACAGGGTGACTATGAGCAGTTCTTC.